Presented here are 27 T cell receptor beta chains from one specimen sequenced in a study of T cells in Graves' hyperthyroidism and ophthalmopathy. Amplification of TCR beta CDR3 regions was performed using RNA transcripts as template. When the TCR CDR3 underwent first-round RT-PCR, the HTBI primer set was used. TCRdb used MiXCR to reprocess the multiplex PCR reads, holding one entry per CDR3 protein. The repertoire consists of about 290,000 distinct CDR3 sequences, with 16% occurring once and the leading ten covering around 33%. The sequenced sample was blood. These TCRs come from a man in his thirties or forties with Graves' hyperthyroidism.

This clonotype was counted only a few times. This sequence joins TRBV6-1 and TRBJ2-3; a weak D match, TRBD2 (6 bases). The CDR3 runs to 16 residues. V shed 4 bases and J shed 4 bases, with 18 bases lying between them. Germline V lookup: CDR1 MNHNS, CDR2 SASEGT. CDR3 in DNA: TGTGCCAGCAGTGGGCTGGCGGGACCTAAGGCAGATACGCAGTATTTT. Amino acid sequence: CASSGLAGPKADTQYF.

This chain joins TRBV27 and TRBJ1-5; TRBD1 is a possible D gene (5 bases). The V end lost 5 bases, the J end lost 4 bases, and 12 bases lay between the germline ends. The CDR3 loop spans 14 amino acids. Germline CDR1 reads MNHEY; CDR2 reads SMNVEV (reference sequence). CDR3 protein: CASSGTNPNQPQHF. CDR3 coding DNA: TGTGCCAGCAGTGGGACTAACCCAAATCAGCCCCAGCATTTT.

This clonotype was detected only a few times. The gene calls are TRBV5-6 and TRBJ1-3; D call uncertain. The CDR3 length is 16 residues. V lost 2 bases and J lost 0, with 12 bases in between. Looked up from germline, CDR1 is SGHDT and CDR2 is YYEEEE. For the CDR3, the DNA is TGTGCCAGCAGCTTAGCGGGTTTCGTCTCTGGAAACACCATATATTTT. It codes for CASSLAGFVSGNTIYF.

The V call is TRBV20-1, the J call TRBJ2-7; 9 nucleotides align to TRBD1. The CDR3 loop spans 13 amino acids. Looked up from germline, CDR1 is DFQATT and CDR2 is SNEGSKA (reference sequence). J lost 1 base, V lost 3 bases, and 1 base had no gene match. CDR3 DNA: TGCAGTGCTAGCGGACAGGGGTCCTACGAGCAGTACTTC. The encoded protein is CSASGQGSYEQYF.

In this sample, this clonotype turned up many times. The chain links TRBV30 to TRBJ1-1, with D possibly TRBD1 on 5 matching bases. CDR1 and CDR2 (germline): GTSNPN, SVGIG (reference sequence). V lost 5 bases and J 1 base, leaving 8 bases between the germline ends. CDR3 length: 12 residues. The chain's CDR3 is CAWGHQNTEAFF. In DNA, the CDR3 is TGTGCCTGGGGACACCAGAACACTGAAGCTTTCTTT.

This clonotype has at least ten counts. This chain connects TRBV7-2 to TRBJ2-1, with unresolved D. The germline V gene encodes CDR1 SGHTA and CDR2 FQGNSA. Trimming took 6 bases from V and 0 from J, leaving 9 bases between them. This CDR3 is 14 amino acids long. CDR3: CASSSDSSYNEQFF. CDR3 sequence (DNA): TGTGCCAGCAGTTCAGATAGCTCCTACAATGAGCAGTTCTTC.

This clonotype was observed a few times. This sequence joins TRBV20-1 and TRBJ2-3, with 8 bases that match TRBD2. The CDR3 loop spans 11 amino acids. With V trimmed by 8 bases and J by 3 bases, 1 base remained unmatched. Looked up from germline, CDR1 is DFQATT and CDR2 is SNEGSKA (reference sequence). CDR3 nucleotide sequence: TGCAGTTCGGGGGGGACAGATACGCAGTATTTT. Its translation is CSSGGTDTQYF.

The chain has TRBV7-9 and TRBJ1-2; TRBD1 agrees at 8 bases. This CDR3 is built from 13 residues. The germline CDR1 and CDR2 sequences are SEHNR and FQNEAQ (reference sequence). V lost 4 bases to trimming and J lost 5 bases; unmatched junction nucleotides: 3. The CDR3 DNA follows: TGTGCCAGCAGCTCAGGGGGCGAGTATGGCTACACCTTC. Its protein product is CASSSGGEYGYTF.

The CDR3: CASSGNQQETQYF. In DNA, the CDR3 is TGTGCCAGCAGTGGGAATCAACAAGAGACCCAGTACTTC. The V call is TRBV25-1, the J call TRBJ2-5, with D uncertain. V was shortened by 4 bases and J by 2 bases, with 8 bases between the two germline ends. Germline assignment: CDR1 MGHDK and CDR2 SYGVNS. CDR3 size: 13 residues.

There are many counts of this clonotype. The chain recombines TRBV6-1 with TRBJ1-2; D is unclear. Looked up from germline, CDR1 is MNHNS and CDR2 is SASEGT. The CDR3 contains 15 residues. V was shortened by 7 bases and J by 2 bases, with 17 bases between the two germline ends. The CDR3 sequence: CASTPAPWQNYGYTF. CDR3 DNA: TGTGCCAGCACACCTGCCCCCTGGCAGAACTATGGCTACACCTTC.

The J gene is TRBJ2-1, the V gene TRBV20-1; 10 bases are shared with TRBD2. There are 15 residues in the CDR3. Germline-derived CDR1 and CDR2 are DFQATT and SNEGSKA (reference sequence). Trimming at V came to 5 bases and at J to 3 bases, leaving 7 bases not matched to a gene. Here the CDR3 DNA reads TGCAGTGCTGGGACCACTAGCGGGATCTACAATGAGCAGTTCTTC. Amino acid sequence: CSAGTTSGIYNEQFF.

Concerning this clonotype itself: The junction departs from germline at one end; a sequencing error may be responsible. The chain recombines TRBV5-1 with TRBJ1-1; no definite D call. The CDR3 consists of 12 residues. Germline assignment: CDR1 SGHRS and CDR2 YFSETQ. CDR3 region: CVSSLEGEGGFF. For the CDR3, the DNA is TGCGTCAGCAGTTTGGAGGGCGAGGGTGGATTCTTT.

In its sample, this clonotype was seen many times. The rearrangement joins TRBV5-1 to TRBJ1-1; 7 bases are shared with TRBD1. Germline V lookup: CDR1 SGHRS, CDR2 YFSETQ. The CDR3 extends over 14 amino acids. Trimming at V came to 7 bases and at J to 3 bases, leaving 9 bases not matched to a gene. CDR3 in amino acids: CASRSGQPDTEAFF. CDR3 nucleotide sequence: TGCGCCAGCCGATCGGGACAGCCGGACACTGAAGCTTTCTTT.

The genes are TRBV20-1 and TRBJ2-1, with no clear D. The V end lost 0 bases, the J end lost 0 bases, and 12 bases lay between the germline ends. This CDR3 region has 16 residues. Germline V gene lookup returns CDR1 DFQATT and CDR2 SNEGSKA (reference sequence). This CDR3 is CSARDLSARSYNEQFF. The CDR3 coding sequence is TGCAGTGCTAGAGATCTAAGCGCTCGCTCCTACAATGAGCAGTTCTTC.

This sequence joins TRBV2 and TRBJ1-4; 9 bases match TRBD1. This CDR3 has 15 residues. With V trimmed by 6 bases and J by 5 bases, 7 bases remained unmatched. Germline assignment: CDR1 SNHLY and CDR2 FYNNEI. CDR3 in DNA: TGTGCCAGCAGCAACGACAGGGGGGTAAATGAAAAACTGTTTTTT. This sequence encodes CASSNDRGVNEKLFF.

This clonotype has a count of ten or more. The V and J genes are TRBV6-1 and TRBJ2-5, with 9 positions matching TRBD2. The junction had 7 bases not matched to a gene; V was cut back by 4 bases and J by 7 bases. Germline CDR1 reads MNHNS; CDR2 reads SASEGT. The CDR3 loop spans 14 amino acids. The CDR3, as DNA: TGTGCCAGCAGTGTAGAGAATAGCGGGGGGACCCAGTACTTC. It codes for CASSVENSGGTQYF.

This clonotype was detected a few times. A clone one base away is much larger, so this may be a read error. The chain combines TRBV5-1 with TRBJ2-7, with D possibly matching TRBD2 (5 bases). Germline lookup yields CDR1 SGHRS and CDR2 YFSETQ. The CDR3 spans 13 residues. The CDR3 DNA is TGCGCCAGCAGCTTGGGAGGGAGTGTCGAGCTGTACTTC. Translation gives CASSLGGSVELYF.

This clonotype was counted many times. This chain links TRBV4-1 with TRBJ1-1; 9 nucleotides line up with TRBD1. This CDR3 contains 15 residues. Germline trimming cut 4 bases from V and 1 base from J; bases unmatched to any gene: 4. The germline CDR1 and CDR2 sequences are MGHRA and YSYEKL. The CDR3 sequence: CASSPWTGANTEAFF. CDR3 coding DNA: TGCGCCAGCAGCCCCTGGACAGGGGCGAACACTGAAGCTTTCTTT.

This clonotype came up a few times. The chain joins TRBV14 to TRBJ2-1; D remains ambiguous. The CDR3 is 15 amino acids. V gave up 0 bases and J gave up 2 bases, with 8 bases separating them. CDR1 and CDR2 from the germline V gene are SGHDN and FVKESK. CDR3 in amino acids: CASSQEPKTYNEQFF. CDR3 DNA sequence: TGTGCCAGCAGCCAAGAGCCCAAAACCTACAATGAGCAGTTCTTC.

V usage is TRBV4-2 and J usage is TRBJ2-3, with 10 bases that match TRBD2. This CDR3 spans 15 amino acids. Germline V gene sequence: CDR1 LGHNA, CDR2 YNFKEQ. Unmatched junction bases numbered 2, after V lost 0 bases and J lost 5 bases. The DNA for the CDR3 is TGTGCCAGCAGCCAAGAAATAGCGGGAGGAGATACGCAGTATTTT. Amino acid sequence: CASSQEIAGGDTQYF.

This clonotype was seen many times. This chain joins TRBV11-2 and TRBJ2-4; 11 nucleotides align to TRBD1. Germline V gives CDR1 SGHAT, CDR2 FQNNGV. This CDR3 comprises 16 residues. The J segment lost 6 bases and the V segment lost 2 bases, leaving 6 bases of the junction unmatched. In nucleotides, the CDR3 is TGTGCCAGCAGCTTACGAGGACAGGGGGCGATAAACATTCAGTACTTC. Translating it yields CASSLRGQGAINIQYF.

This clonotype has ten or more counts. V usage is TRBV30 and J usage is TRBJ1-2; TRBD1 matches at 8 bases. The CDR3 loop spans 13 amino acids. V shed 4 bases, J shed 4 bases, and the junction held 5 bases outside the gene matches. Germline CDR1 and CDR2: GTSNPN and SVGIG (reference sequence). The CDR3 sequence: CAWIRTGFYGYTF. CDR3 DNA: TGTGCCTGGATTCGGACAGGGTTCTATGGCTACACCTTC.

Only one count was recorded for this clonotype. The rearrangement uses TRBV5-1 and TRBJ2-6; 10 nucleotides agree with TRBD1. CDR1 is SGHRS, CDR2 YFSETQ, per germline. This CDR3 is built from 17 residues. With V trimmed by 4 bases and J by 1 base, 5 bases remained unmatched. The CDR3 DNA reads as TGCGCCAGCAGCCCGAGACAGGGGGCGTCTGGGGCCAACGTCCTGACTTTC. Its protein product is CASSPRQGASGANVLTF.

Many counts were recorded for this clonotype. The genes are TRBV11-3 and TRBJ2-2, with D maybe TRBD1 (5 bases). The V gene's germline CDR1 is SGHNT and CDR2 YENEEA. This CDR3 contains 16 residues. V was shortened by 0 bases and J by 6 bases, with 14 bases between the two germline ends. The CDR3 sequence: CASSLDPSRAAGELFF. The CDR3 region has the DNA TGTGCCAGCAGCTTAGATCCGAGCAGGGCGGCCGGGGAGCTGTTTTTT.

This clonotype was recorded only once. This chain links TRBV7-2 with TRBJ2-5; D call uncertain. Germline CDR1 and CDR2: SGHTA and FQGNSA. CDR3 length equals 14 residues. V was pared by 3 bases and J by 1 base, with 9 bases between. CDR3 DNA: TGTGCCAGCAGCTTTTCCCCGGGCCAAGAGACCCAGTACTTC. This sequence encodes CASSFSPGQETQYF.

This clonotype was recorded at least ten times. The chain joins TRBV28 to TRBJ2-6; D possibly corresponds to TRBD1 (6 bases). Between the trimmed V and J ends, which lost 4 bases and 7 bases, there was a span of 11 bases. CDR3 length: 14 residues. Germline-derived CDR1 and CDR2 are MDHEN and SYDVKM. CDR3 residues: CASSSTGIANVLTF. The CDR3 DNA reads TGTGCCAGCAGTTCTACAGGGATCGCCAACGTCCTGACTTTC.

This clonotype was observed many times. The chain combines TRBV2 with TRBJ1-5, with D tentatively TRBD1 (5 bases). CDR1 and CDR2 (germline): SNHLY, FYNNEI. The length of the CDR3 is 16 residues. The V and J ends lost 0 bases and 1 base respectively, with 10 bases between them. CDR3: CASSEAGGGSNQPQHF. For the CDR3, the DNA is TGTGCCAGCAGTGAAGCCGGGGGGGGAAGCAATCAGCCCCAGCATTTT.